The clone carrying this T cell receptor beta chain occurred many times. Its antigen remains unknown. This entry belongs to a study of molecular identifiers for immune sequencing clone quantification. Study background: Naive CD8 cell RNA, from 20,000 or 100,000 cells, was split five ways in replicates, with four sequenced. General study results and limits: Clones of above 20 RNA copies carried over 99% of effector molecules; in naive cells they carried under 1%.

Libraries for naive CD8 T cells, which were made from approximately 20,000 to 980,000 sorted cells, drew on 10%, 30% or 50% of the RNA. The CD8+CD4-CCR7+CD45RA+ phenotype defined the sorted naive CD8 T cells. TCRdb reanalysed the PCR reads using MiXCR and keeps one entry per CDR3 protein. The table has 490,000 or so distinct CDR3 sequences, about a fifth seen once. The length of the CDR3 is 14 residues. Germline CDR1 reads MGHRA; CDR2 reads YSYEKL. Trimming took off 1 base at V and 5 bases at J, with 9 bases between the two ends. The chain combines TRBV4-1 with TRBJ1-5, with D unresolved. This clonotype was obtained from a human donor in good health. Some libraries in this study had Jurkat cell RNA spiked in. Sequencing used naive CD8+ T cells from blood, with Jurkat cell RNA spiked in. As for subset: FACS-sorted CD8+CD4-CCR7+CD45RA+ naive T cells. The CDR3 sequence: CASSQASSDQPQHF. The CDR3 DNA reads as TGCGCCAGCAGCCAAGCGAGTTCCGATCAGCCCCAGCATTTT.